What follows is one T cell receptor (beta chain) and its context. The sample originates from a study of blood T cell repertoires in COVID-19. Study as a whole: Italy, Spain and the United States were the sources of the convalescent and acute COVID-19 samples. In each case, the material was cDNA or gDNA derived from T cells, B-cell-depleted T cells, or PBMCs.

CDR1 and CDR2 from the germline V gene are LNHNV and YYDKDF (reference sequence). This CDR3 is built from 14 residues. V was cut by 1 base and J by 4 bases, with 8 bases left in between. Per the study methods: Amplifying reference gene primers gave estimates of nucleated cell counts. Sequenced by immunoSEQ multiplex PCR; TCRdb stores in-frame clones only, minus some. That table gives V, J and clone size, and the DNA gave D and trimming. The data hold fewer than 350,000 clones, with 81% observed a single time. Sequencing was carried out using peripheral blood. The V gene is TRBV15, the J gene TRBJ1-5; D not resolved. The source of this sequence is a woman aged 55-75 years with active or convalescent COVID-19. In DNA, the CDR3 is TGTGCCACCAGCAGAGGAGGGAAAAATCAGCCCCAGCATTTT. Its protein is CATSRGGKNQPQHF.